The 8 T cell receptor beta chains presented below share a single source sample, sequenced in a study of OX40 agonist ivuxolimab in advanced cancers. Measured with immunoSEQ multiplex PCR; TCRdb has only the in-frame clones, and not every one. Altogether 100,000 or so clones are present, 90% being singletons, with the ten largest covering approximately 0.3%. The source material was CD4+ or CD8+ T cells sorted from blood, sampled in a trial of the OX40 agonist ivuxolimab. The receptor source for this set is an adult with an advanced solid tumor such as melanoma, head and neck, liver or kidney cancer.

The gene calls are TRBV7-9 and TRBJ2-1; 7 bases line up with TRBD2. V was clipped by 5 bases and J by 13 bases; unmatched bases: 11. CDR1 and CDR2 (germline): SEHNR, FQNEAQ (reference sequence). The CDR3 totals 13 residues. CDR3 sequence: CASSPAGDWSQFF. The DNA for the CDR3 is TGTGCCAGCAGCCCCGCGGGAGATTGGTCCCAGTTCTTC.

This clone appeared once. The V gene is TRBV6-5, the J gene TRBJ1-5, with 7 positions matching TRBD1. CDR1 is MNHEY, CDR2 SVGAGI, per germline. Trimming took 6 bases from V and 4 from J; bases not matched to a gene: 9. The CDR3 is made up of 15 amino acids. CDR3 residues: CASSSRQGGNQPQHF. The CDR3 region has the DNA TGTGCCAGCAGCTCCCGACAGGGTGGAAATCAGCCCCAGCATTTT.

This clone was detected once. This chain connects TRBV4-3 to TRBJ2-3; D not certain. V was shortened by 1 base and J by 6 bases, with 5 bases between the two germline ends. The CDR3 contains 12 residues. From germline, CDR1 is LGHNA and CDR2 YSLEER. The CDR3 loop is CASSQAVDTQYF. The DNA for the CDR3 is TGCGCCAGCAGCCAAGCCGTCGATACGCAGTATTTT.

The chain couples TRBV7-2 to TRBJ2-3; D ambiguous. The CDR3 contains 15 residues. V was trimmed by 0 bases and J by 2 bases, leaving 9 bases between them. The germline V gene has CDR1 SGHTA and CDR2 FQGNSA. The CDR3 spells CASSLAGRPTDTQYF. Written as DNA, the CDR3 is TGTGCCAGCAGCTTAGCAGGACGACCCACAGATACGCAGTATTTT.

V and J are TRBV11-2 and TRBJ2-5; D may be TRBD1 (5 bases). The end of the DNA aligns better with TRBJ2-7, so the J call may be wrong. The CDR3 extends over 15 amino acids. Germline CDR1 is SGHAT and CDR2 is FQNNGV. The CDR3 bases are TGTGCCAGCAGCTTAGATAGGGGTAGCTCCTACGAGCAGTACTTC. Translating it yields CASSLDRGSSYEQYF.

The rearrangement links TRBV4-3 to TRBJ2-3; 14 nucleotides line up with TRBD2. Germline V gene sequence: CDR1 LGHNA, CDR2 YSLEER. The length of the CDR3 is 17 residues. Losses at the gene ends were 2 bases for V and 4 bases for J; bases not matched to a gene: 5. CDR3 bases: TGCGCCAGCAGCCAACGGGGACTAGCGGGAGTCCCAGATACGCAGTATTTT. It is translated as CASSQRGLAGVPDTQYF.

The chain links TRBV28 to TRBJ1-5; 7 bases align to TRBD1. This CDR3 has 14 amino acids. After removal of 4 bases from V and 6 bases from J, the junction contained 6 bases not matched to a gene. Per the germline V gene, CDR1 is MDHEN and CDR2 is SYDVKM. The DNA for the CDR3 is TGTGCCAGCAGTTCGACAGGGAGGGTTCAGCCCCAGCATTTT. It translates to CASSSTGRVQPQHF.

This chain connects TRBV29-1 to TRBJ1-1, with TRBD1 as a possible D gene (5 bases). The CDR3 runs to 14 residues. The V end lost 5 bases, the J end lost 4 bases, and 17 bases lay between the germline ends. Germline CDR1 and CDR2: SQVTM and ANQGSEA. The DNA of the CDR3 is TGCAGCGTTAGCGTCCCGGGGGTCCTCACTGAAGCTTTCTTT. Translated, it gives CSVSVPGVLTEAFF.